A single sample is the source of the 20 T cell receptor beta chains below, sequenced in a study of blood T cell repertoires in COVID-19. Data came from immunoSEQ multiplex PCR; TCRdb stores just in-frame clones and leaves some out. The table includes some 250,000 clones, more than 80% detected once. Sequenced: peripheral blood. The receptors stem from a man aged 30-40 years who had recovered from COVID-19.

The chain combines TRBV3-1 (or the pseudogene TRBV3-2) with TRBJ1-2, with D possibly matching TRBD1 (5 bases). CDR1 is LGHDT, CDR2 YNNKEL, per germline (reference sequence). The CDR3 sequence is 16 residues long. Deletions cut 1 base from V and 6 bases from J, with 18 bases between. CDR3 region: CASSQGLQGRWNGYTF. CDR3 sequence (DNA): TGTGCCAGCAGCCAAGGACTGCAGGGCCGGTGGAATGGCTACACCTTC.

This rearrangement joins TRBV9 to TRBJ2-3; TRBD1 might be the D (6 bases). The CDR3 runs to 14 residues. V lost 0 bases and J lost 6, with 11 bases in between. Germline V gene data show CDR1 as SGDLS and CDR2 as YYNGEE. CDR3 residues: CASSVERGFDTQYF. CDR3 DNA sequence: TGTGCCAGCAGCGTAGAGAGGGGGTTTGATACGCAGTATTTT.

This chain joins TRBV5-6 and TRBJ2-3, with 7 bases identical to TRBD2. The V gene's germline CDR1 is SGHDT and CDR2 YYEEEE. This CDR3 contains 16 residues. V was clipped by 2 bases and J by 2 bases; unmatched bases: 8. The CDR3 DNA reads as TGTGCCAGCAGCTTTAACGTGGGGACTAACACAGATACGCAGTATTTT. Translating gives CASSFNVGTNTDTQYF.

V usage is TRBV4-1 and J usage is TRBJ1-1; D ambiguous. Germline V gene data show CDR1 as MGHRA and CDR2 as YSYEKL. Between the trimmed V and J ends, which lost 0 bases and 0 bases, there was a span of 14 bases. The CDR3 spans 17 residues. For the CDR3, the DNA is TGCGCCAGCAGCCAAGAAGCCCGAGAGGGTTTGAACACTGAAGCTTTCTTT. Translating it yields CASSQEAREGLNTEAFF.

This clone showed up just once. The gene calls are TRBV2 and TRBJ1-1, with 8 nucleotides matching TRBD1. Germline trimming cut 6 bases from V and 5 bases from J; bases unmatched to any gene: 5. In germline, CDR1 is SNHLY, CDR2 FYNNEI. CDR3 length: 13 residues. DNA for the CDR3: TGTGCCAGCAGCCCACAGGGGGGAACTGAAGCTTTCTTT. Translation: CASSPQGGTEAFF.

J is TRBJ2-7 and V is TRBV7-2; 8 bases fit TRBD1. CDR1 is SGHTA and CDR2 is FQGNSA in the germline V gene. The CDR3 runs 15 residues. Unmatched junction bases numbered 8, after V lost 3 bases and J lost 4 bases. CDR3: CASSLAPTGEYEQYF. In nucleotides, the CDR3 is TGTGCCAGCAGCTTGGCCCCGACAGGGGAGTACGAGCAGTACTTC.

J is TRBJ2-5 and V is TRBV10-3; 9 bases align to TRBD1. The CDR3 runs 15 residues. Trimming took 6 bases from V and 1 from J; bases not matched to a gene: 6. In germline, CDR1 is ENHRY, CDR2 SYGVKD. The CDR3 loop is CAIRATGGSQETQYF. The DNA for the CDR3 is TGTGCCATCAGAGCGACAGGGGGGTCCCAAGAGACCCAGTACTTC.

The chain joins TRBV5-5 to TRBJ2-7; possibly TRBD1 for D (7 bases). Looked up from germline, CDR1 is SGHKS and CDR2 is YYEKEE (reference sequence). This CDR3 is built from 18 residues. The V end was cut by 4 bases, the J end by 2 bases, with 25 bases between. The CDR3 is CASSPVGGVGTEPYEQYF. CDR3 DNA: TGTGCCAGCAGCCCGGTGGGGGGAGTGGGGACAGAACCCTACGAGCAGTACTTC.

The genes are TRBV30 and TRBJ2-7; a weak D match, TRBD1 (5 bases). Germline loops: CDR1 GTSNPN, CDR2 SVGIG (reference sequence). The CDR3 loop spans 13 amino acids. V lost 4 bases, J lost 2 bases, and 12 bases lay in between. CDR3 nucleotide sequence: TGTGCCTGGAATTTACAGGACCCCTACGAGCAGTACTTC. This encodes CAWNLQDPYEQYF.

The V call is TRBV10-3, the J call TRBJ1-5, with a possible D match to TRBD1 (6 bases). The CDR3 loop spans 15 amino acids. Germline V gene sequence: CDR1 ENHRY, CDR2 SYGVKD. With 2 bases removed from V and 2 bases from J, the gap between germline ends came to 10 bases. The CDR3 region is CAISEVSGGNQPQHF. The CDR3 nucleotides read TGTGCCATCAGTGAGGTATCAGGGGGCAATCAGCCCCAGCATTTT.

CDR3 DNA sequence: TGCGCCAGCAGCCAAGATCGGGGAGGGGTCTTGGGGCGGCAGTACTTC. Its protein product is CASSQDRGGVLGRQYF. The chain joins TRBV4-3 to TRBJ2-7, with 7 nucleotides matching TRBD2. The germline V gene encodes CDR1 LGHNA and CDR2 YSLEER. The V segment lost 0 bases and the J segment 9 bases; nucleotides outside the gene matches: 14. The CDR3 runs 16 residues.

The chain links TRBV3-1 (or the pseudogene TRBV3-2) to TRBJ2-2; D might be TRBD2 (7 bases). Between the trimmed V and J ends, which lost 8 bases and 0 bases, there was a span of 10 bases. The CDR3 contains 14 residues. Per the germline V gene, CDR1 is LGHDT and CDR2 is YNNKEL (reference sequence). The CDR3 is CASGGAANTGELFF. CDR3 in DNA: TGTGCCAGCGGGGGGGCAGCGAACACCGGGGAGCTGTTTTTT.

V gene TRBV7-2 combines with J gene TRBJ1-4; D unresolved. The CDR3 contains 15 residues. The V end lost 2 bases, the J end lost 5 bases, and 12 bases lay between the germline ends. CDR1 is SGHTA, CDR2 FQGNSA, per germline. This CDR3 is CASSLQAAMNEKLFF. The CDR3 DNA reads TGTGCCAGCAGCTTACAGGCAGCTATGAATGAAAAACTGTTTTTT.

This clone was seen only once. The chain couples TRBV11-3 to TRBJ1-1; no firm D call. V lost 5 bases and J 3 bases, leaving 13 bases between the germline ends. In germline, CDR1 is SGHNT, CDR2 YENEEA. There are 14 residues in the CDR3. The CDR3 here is CASSPGGVDTEAFF. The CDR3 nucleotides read TGTGCCAGCAGCCCTGGCGGGGTGGACACTGAAGCTTTCTTT.

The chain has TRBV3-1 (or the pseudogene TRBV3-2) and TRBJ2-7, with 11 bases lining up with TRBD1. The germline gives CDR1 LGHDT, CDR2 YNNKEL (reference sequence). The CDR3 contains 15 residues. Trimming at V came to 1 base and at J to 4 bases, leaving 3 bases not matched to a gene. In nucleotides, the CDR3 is TGTGCCAGCAGCCAAGGGGGGACAGGGGGATACGAGCAGTACTTC. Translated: CASSQGGTGGYEQYF.

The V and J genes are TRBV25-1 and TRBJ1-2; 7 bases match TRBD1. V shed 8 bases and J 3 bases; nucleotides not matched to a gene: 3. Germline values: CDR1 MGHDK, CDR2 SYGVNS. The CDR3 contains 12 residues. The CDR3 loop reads CASFDRDYGYTF. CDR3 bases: TGTGCCAGCTTTGACAGGGACTATGGCTACACCTTC.

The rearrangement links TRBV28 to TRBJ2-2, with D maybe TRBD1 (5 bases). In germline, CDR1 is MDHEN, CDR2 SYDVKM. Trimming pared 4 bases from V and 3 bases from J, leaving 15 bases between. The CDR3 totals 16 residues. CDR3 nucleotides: TGTGCCAGCAGTTCCTCAGGGTTGGTGGACACCGGGGAGCTGTTTTTT. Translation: CASSSSGLVDTGELFF.

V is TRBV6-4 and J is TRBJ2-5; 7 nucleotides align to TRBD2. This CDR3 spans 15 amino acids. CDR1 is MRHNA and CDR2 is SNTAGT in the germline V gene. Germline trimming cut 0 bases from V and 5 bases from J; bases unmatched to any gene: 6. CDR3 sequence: CASSDSPSGGETQYF. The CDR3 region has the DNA TGTGCCAGCAGTGACTCACCTAGCGGTGGTGAGACCCAGTACTTC.

The CDR3 loop reads CASSRGTSPDTQYF. The CDR3 nucleotides read TGCGCCAGCAGTCGTGGGACTAGCCCAGATACGCAGTATTTT. The J gene is TRBJ2-3, the V gene TRBV10-1; 9 positions match TRBD2. Trimming removed 5 bases from V and 4 bases from J; junction bases left unmatched: 4. Germline V gene lookup returns CDR1 WNHNN and CDR2 SYGVQD (reference sequence). The CDR3 loop spans 14 amino acids.

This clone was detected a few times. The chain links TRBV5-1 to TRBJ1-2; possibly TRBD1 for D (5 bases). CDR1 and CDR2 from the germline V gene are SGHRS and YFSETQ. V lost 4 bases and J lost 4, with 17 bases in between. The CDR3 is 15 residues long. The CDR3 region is CASSATQGSGYGYTF. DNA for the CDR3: TGCGCCAGCAGCGCAACTCAGGGTTCGGGCTATGGCTACACCTTC.